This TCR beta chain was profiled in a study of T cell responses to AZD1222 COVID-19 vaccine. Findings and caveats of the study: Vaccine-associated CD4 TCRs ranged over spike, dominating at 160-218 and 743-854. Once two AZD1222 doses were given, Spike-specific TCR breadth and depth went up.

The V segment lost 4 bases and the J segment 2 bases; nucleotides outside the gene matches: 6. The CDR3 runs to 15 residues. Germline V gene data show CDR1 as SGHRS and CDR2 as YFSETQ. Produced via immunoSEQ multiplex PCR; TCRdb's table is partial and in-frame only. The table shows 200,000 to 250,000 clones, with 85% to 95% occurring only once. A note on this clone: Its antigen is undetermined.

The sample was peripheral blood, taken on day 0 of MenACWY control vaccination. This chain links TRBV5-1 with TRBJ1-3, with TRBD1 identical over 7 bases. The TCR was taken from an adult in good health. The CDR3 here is CASSPEGAPGNTIYF. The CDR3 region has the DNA TGCGCCAGCAGCCCCGAGGGGGCCCCTGGAAACACCATATATTTT.